The source of this TCR beta chain is a study of cytomegalovirus exposure and HLA in healthy donors. A word on this clone: The same CDR3 also results from other DNA sequences found in this sample.

Researchers ran the PCR with 60 Vbeta and 13 Jbeta primers. Method: immunoSEQ multiplex PCR; TCRdb's copy keeps in-frame clones and lacks some. Of under 120,000 clones listed, approximately 66% are singletons. The CDR3 sequence is 15 residues long. Losses at the gene ends were 3 bases for V and 4 bases for J; bases not matched to a gene: 11. Germline V gene data show CDR1 as SQVTM and CDR2 as ANQGSEA. Specimen: PBMCs. V and J are TRBV29-1 and TRBJ2-7; 8 bases match TRBD1. The source of this sequence is a man aged 40-49 years in good health and CMV-seropositive. The CDR3 region is CSVEDHQGARYEQYF. The CDR3 DNA is TGCAGCGTTGAGGATCACCAGGGGGCTAGGTACGAGCAGTACTTC.